One and the same sample provided the 18 T cell receptor beta chains below, sequenced in a study of early T cells in non-severe SARS-CoV-2 infection. MiXCR, run by TCRdb on the 5' RACE reads, gives a single entry per CDR3 protein. The data show about 28,000 distinct CDR3 sequences, about 4.6% seen once. Source: whole blood, taken at baseline. The receptors shown here come from an adult who was a healthcare worker with PCR-confirmed SARS-CoV-2 infection or an uninfected control (not recorded which).

Ten or more counts support this clonotype. The chain carries TRBV4-1 and TRBJ2-2; 7 nucleotides match TRBD1. The CDR3 length is 11 residues. V dropped 5 bases and J dropped 15; count of bases not matched to a gene: 6. Looked up from germline, CDR1 is MGHRA and CDR2 is YSYEKL. The DNA of the CDR3 is TGCGCCAGCAGCGCGGACAGGAGGTTGTTTTTT. Residues: CASSADRRLFF.

This clonotype was seen ten or more times. V gene TRBV5-4 combines with J gene TRBJ2-3; D unclear. Per the germline V gene, CDR1 is SGHNT and CDR2 is YYREEE (reference sequence). The length of the CDR3 is 12 residues. V lost 2 bases and J lost 1, with 2 bases in between. The CDR3 reads CASSLRTDTQYF. The CDR3 nucleotides read TGTGCCAGCAGCTTACGCACAGATACGCAGTATTTT.

This clonotype has at least ten counts. The rearrangement links TRBV25-1 to TRBJ1-1; D is perhaps TRBD1 (6 bases). V was clipped by 4 bases and J by 3 bases, with 21 bases between them. The CDR3 is 17 amino acids. CDR1 is MGHDK, CDR2 SYGVNS, per germline. This CDR3 reads CASSGPLGGARDTEAFF. CDR3 DNA: TGTGCCAGCAGTGGACCTCTGGGGGGGGCGAGGGACACTGAAGCTTTCTTT.

This clonotype was counted many times. The chain has TRBV10-2 and TRBJ1-2; 7 nucleotides align to TRBD1. This CDR3 contains 16 residues. Per the germline V gene, CDR1 is WSHSY and CDR2 is SAAADI. V was clipped by 6 bases and J by 1 base; unmatched bases: 11. CDR3 bases: TGCGCCAGCAGCGACAGGGTAATTTCCCATAACTATGGCTACACCTTC. It is translated as CASSDRVISHNYGYTF.

This clonotype was seen many times. The chain recombines TRBV19 with TRBJ1-2; possible D gene TRBD1, 5 bases. Trimming cost V 7 bases and J 4 bases, with 13 bases left between them. Germline values: CDR1 LNHDA, CDR2 SQIVND (reference sequence). The CDR3 runs 13 residues. DNA for the CDR3: TGTGCCAGTAAGAAAAGGGACGTCTATGGCTACACCTTC. Its protein is CASKKRDVYGYTF.

This clonotype has at least ten counts. This chain links TRBV15 with TRBJ1-2; TRBD1 agrees at 8 bases. CDR3 length: 13 residues. V shed 3 bases, J shed 7 bases, and the junction held 4 bases outside the gene matches. Per germline, CDR1 LNHNV and CDR2 YYDKDF (reference sequence). CDR3: CATSSRTGTGYTF. DNA for the CDR3: TGTGCCACCAGCAGTCGGACAGGGACTGGCTACACCTTC. The full variable domain, its missing parts supplied by reference TRBV15 and TRBJ1-2, is DAMVIQNPRYQVTQFGKPVTLSCSQTLNHNVMYWYQQKSSQAPKLLFHYYDKDFNNEADTPDNFQSRRPNTSFCFLDIRSPGLGDTAMYLCATSSRTGTGYTFGSGTRLTVV.

This clonotype was seen repeatedly, ten times or more. The chain recombines TRBV5-1 with TRBJ2-6; perhaps TRBD1 as D (6 bases). Germline CDR1 reads SGHRS; CDR2 reads YFSETQ. The CDR3 consists of 16 residues. V lost 7 bases to trimming and J lost 0 bases, with 14 bases between them. The CDR3: CASSRAGDSGANVLTF. The CDR3 region has the DNA TGCGCCAGCTCCCGTGCAGGGGACTCTGGGGCCAACGTCCTGACTTTC.

Ten or more counts support this clonotype. The chain employs TRBV11-1 and TRBJ2-1, with TRBD1 matching 9 bases. Trimming took 5 bases from V and 7 from J; bases not matched to a gene: 6. The CDR3 extends over 14 amino acids. Germline lookup yields CDR1 SGHAT and CDR2 FQDESV (reference sequence). The CDR3 sequence: CASSRQGVDNEQFF. In DNA, the CDR3 is TGTGCCAGCAGCCGACAGGGGGTTGATAATGAGCAGTTCTTC.

The table lists this clonotype with many counts. V is TRBV10-3 and J is TRBJ1-2, with 7 bases matching TRBD1. V dropped 3 bases and J dropped 4; count of bases not matched to a gene: 8. The CDR3 sequence is 15 residues long. Germline V gene data show CDR1 as ENHRY and CDR2 as SYGVKD. In DNA form, the CDR3 reads TGTGCCATCAGTGACAAGACAGGGCCTGGCTATGGCTACACCTTC. Its translation is CAISDKTGPGYGYTF.

There are many counts of this clonotype. V and J are TRBV29-1 and TRBJ2-1, with TRBD2 identical over 7 bases. Germline V lookup: CDR1 SQVTM, CDR2 ANQGSEA. The CDR3 loop spans 13 amino acids. With V trimmed by 5 bases and J by 10 bases, 11 bases remained unmatched. CDR3 sequence reads: CSVNRAPAGEQFF. CDR3 nucleotide sequence: TGCAGCGTTAATCGAGCGCCAGCGGGGGAGCAGTTCTTC.

The sample holds many counts of this clonotype. This chain connects TRBV21-1 to TRBJ2-1; TRBD1, the D gene given by the table, was not confirmed from the DNA. TRBV21-1 is assigned pseudogene status. The CDR3 is made up of 16 amino acids. CDR3 sequence (DNA): TGTGCCAGCAGCAACAAACAGTGGGACAGAGACAATGAGCAGTTCTTC. Protein product: CASSNKQWDRDNEQFF.

The chain is built from TRBV19 and TRBJ2-3, with D possibly matching TRBD1 (6 bases). Germline CDR1 LNHDA, CDR2 SQIVND (reference sequence). Deletions cut 6 bases from V and 2 bases from J, with 12 bases between. This CDR3 is built from 14 residues. This CDR3 reads CASRQGANTDTQYF. The CDR3 DNA reads as TGTGCCAGTAGACAGGGTGCTAACACAGATACGCAGTATTTT.

There are many counts of this clonotype. The J gene is TRBJ2-3, the V gene TRBV4-2; D gene ambiguous. Germline assignment: CDR1 LGHNA and CDR2 YNFKEQ. Trimming shortened V by 1 base and J by 14 bases, and 10 bases separated the two germline ends. This CDR3 has 11 residues. For the CDR3, the DNA is TGTGCCAGCAGCCAAGGTGGGCCAGGGTATTTT. This translates into CASSQGGPGYF.

This clonotype was found a few times. This chain joins TRBV11-2 and TRBJ1-1; D may be TRBD1 (5 bases). Germline assignment: CDR1 SGHAT and CDR2 FQNNGV. The CDR3 has 13 residues. Trimming cost V 7 bases and J 7 bases, with 16 bases left between them. The chain's CDR3 is CASKGPRGGEAFF. In DNA form, the CDR3 reads TGTGCCAGCAAGGGACCGAGGGGTGGTGAAGCTTTCTTT.

This clonotype is medium-sized (0.01 to 0.1%). The chain couples TRBV29-1 to TRBJ2-7; D unresolved. The CDR3 is 11 amino acids. V lost 0 bases and J 0 bases, leaving 0 bases between the germline ends. Germline CDR1 SQVTM, CDR2 ANQGSEA. The CDR3 nucleotides are TGCAGCGTTGAAGACTCCTACGAGCAGTACTTC. Protein: CSVEDSYEQYF.

This clonotype was seen ten or more times. The rearrangement joins TRBV3-1 to TRBJ2-7; D remains unclear. V lost 2 bases to trimming and J lost 1 base, with 12 bases between them. This CDR3 has 15 residues. Germline lookup yields CDR1 LGHDT and CDR2 YNNKEL (reference sequence). CDR3 coding DNA: TGTGCCAGCAGCCAAAGCGTGGCAGGATCCTACGAGCAGTACTTC. Encoded protein: CASSQSVAGSYEQYF.

This clonotype has just a few counts. The V gene is TRBV5-1, the J gene TRBJ2-1, with 7 positions matching TRBD1. Losses at the gene ends were 7 bases for V and 0 bases for J; bases not matched to a gene: 7. CDR3 length: 15 amino acids. Germline V gives CDR1 SGHRS, CDR2 YFSETQ. DNA for the CDR3: TGCGCCAGCGGAGAAGGGGACAGCTCCTACAATGAGCAGTTCTTC. Translation gives CASGEGDSSYNEQFF.

This clonotype was counted at least ten times. The V and J genes are TRBV12-3 or TRBV12-4 and TRBJ1-5; no reliable D call. The CDR3 covers 18 residues. Trimming took 2 bases from V and 0 from J, leaving 17 bases between them. CDR3 residues: CASSLRPSRTDSNQPQHF. CDR3 sequence (DNA): TGTGCCAGCAGTTTACGCCCTTCCCGGACTGATAGCAATCAGCCCCAGCATTTT.